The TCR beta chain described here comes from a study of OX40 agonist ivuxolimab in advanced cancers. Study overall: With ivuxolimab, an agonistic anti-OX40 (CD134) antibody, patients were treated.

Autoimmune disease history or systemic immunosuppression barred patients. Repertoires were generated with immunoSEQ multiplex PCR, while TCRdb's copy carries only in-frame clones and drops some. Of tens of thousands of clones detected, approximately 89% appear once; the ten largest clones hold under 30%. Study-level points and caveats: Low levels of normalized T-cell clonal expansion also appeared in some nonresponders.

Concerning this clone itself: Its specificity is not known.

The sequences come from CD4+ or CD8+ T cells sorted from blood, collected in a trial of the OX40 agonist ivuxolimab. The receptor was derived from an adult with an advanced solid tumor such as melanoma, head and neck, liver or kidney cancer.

The CDR3 nucleotides are TGTGCCTGCTCGGGGGGTAGCGGGAGGCGGAACACCGGGGAGCTGTTTTTT. This codes for CACSGGSGRRNTGELFF. The rearrangement joins TRBV10-3 to TRBJ2-2, with TRBD2 matching over 10 bases. V trimming: 11 bases; J trimming: 1 base; junction bases outside the gene matches: 13. The CDR3 extends over 17 amino acids. In germline, CDR1 is ENHRY, CDR2 SYGVKD.